Listed here is a single T cell receptor (beta chain). Its antigen is still unknown. The data derive from a study of beta chain features in type 1 diabetes. Study-wide findings and caveats: In these data, an HLA type influence on TCRB rearrangement remained unresolved. Shortening that was moderate but significant affected the TCRB CDR3s of Type 1 diabetes patients in all four CD4+ subsets. VDJ junctions from patients with type 1 diabetes contained fewer insertions and more deletions.

The germline V gene has CDR1 MNHEY and CDR2 SVGAGI. V dropped 4 bases and J dropped 1 base, with 13 bases sitting between them. The CDR3 is made up of 15 amino acids. Blood was drawn once from each donor into heparinised tubes. The draws averaged around 110 mL. Expressed TCRB transcripts were sequenced because the entire RNA isolate underwent reverse transcription. Naive, central memory and regulatory T cell samples yielded about 4 million reads on average. Measured with immunoSEQ multiplex PCR; TCRdb has only the in-frame clones, and not every one. The sample has around 160,000 clones, approximately 8.8% seen once; the top ten hold about 0.75%.

This sequence joins TRBV6-5 and TRBJ1-1; tentative D call: TRBD1 (6 bases). Input material: central memory CD4+ T cells from blood. This receptor was obtained from a woman aged 25 to 39 with type 1 diabetes. CDR3 amino acids: CASSSPKTGNTEAFF. DNA of the CDR3: TGTGCCAGCAGTTCGCCCAAGACAGGGAACACTGAAGCTTTCTTT.